This TCR beta chain was captured by sequencing in a study of blood T cell repertoires in COVID-19. Background on the study: Acute-phase and convalescent COVID-19 samples originated in the United States, Italy and Spain. PBMCs, B-cell-depleted T cells, or T cells were the source of the cDNA or gDNA that made up the material.

As processed by the authors: Estimates of nucleated cell counts were drawn from the amplification of reference gene primers. Profiling relied on immunoSEQ multiplex PCR, and the TCRdb table lists in-frame clones only, not all of them. V and J calls and clone size are those listed in that table; D and trimming were worked out from the DNA. The data contain tens of thousands of clones, around 81% of them singletons. The specimen sequenced was peripheral blood. The source of this sequence is a man between 60 and 70 years old with acute or convalescent COVID-19.

The CDR3 sequence is CASSEPDRLGYTF. The CDR3 DNA reads TGCGCCAGCAGTGAGCCCGACAGGCTAGGCTACACCTTC. The rearrangement joins TRBV10-2 to TRBJ1-2, with D possibly TRBD1 on 6 matching bases. V was pared by 2 bases and J by 8 bases, with 12 bases between. The CDR3 totals 13 residues. Germline V gene lookup returns CDR1 WSHSY and CDR2 SAAADI.